The present T cell receptor beta chain was sequenced within a study of regulatory T cells in long-lasting Graves disease. Across the study: More than 5 years of antithyroid drugs with positive TSH receptor antibodies defined persistent Graves' disease. The study's findings and limits: Persistent patients shared more public clonotypes (over 2,500) than new patients (about 930).

The time point is: persistent/refractory GD, antithyroid drugs over 5 years with positive TRAb. PBMCs were the source of the RNA used for TCR sequencing. CDR3-region Arm-PCR and iRepertoire HTBI primers produced the TCR beta libraries. Each CDR3 protein gets one entry after TCRdb re-called the multiplex PCR reads with MiXCR. The sample gives 420,000 or so distinct CDR3 sequences, around 20% of which show up once; roughly 28% is in the top ten. With regard to this clonotype: Its target is unknown.

The ends lost 5 bases at V and 4 bases at J; junction bases unmatched: 14. In germline, CDR1 is SGHTA, CDR2 FQGNSA. This CDR3 has 16 amino acids. The chain has TRBV7-2 and TRBJ2-7, with 7 bases aligning to TRBD2. The sequenced sample was peripheral blood mononuclear cells (PBMCs), obtained when the disease was refractory, from a patient treated with antithyroid drugs. The clonotype originates from a female donor with Graves disease. CDR3: CASSHWETGGSYEQYF. In DNA, the CDR3 is TGTGCCAGCAGCCATTGGGAGACTGGCGGGAGTTACGAGCAGTACTTC.